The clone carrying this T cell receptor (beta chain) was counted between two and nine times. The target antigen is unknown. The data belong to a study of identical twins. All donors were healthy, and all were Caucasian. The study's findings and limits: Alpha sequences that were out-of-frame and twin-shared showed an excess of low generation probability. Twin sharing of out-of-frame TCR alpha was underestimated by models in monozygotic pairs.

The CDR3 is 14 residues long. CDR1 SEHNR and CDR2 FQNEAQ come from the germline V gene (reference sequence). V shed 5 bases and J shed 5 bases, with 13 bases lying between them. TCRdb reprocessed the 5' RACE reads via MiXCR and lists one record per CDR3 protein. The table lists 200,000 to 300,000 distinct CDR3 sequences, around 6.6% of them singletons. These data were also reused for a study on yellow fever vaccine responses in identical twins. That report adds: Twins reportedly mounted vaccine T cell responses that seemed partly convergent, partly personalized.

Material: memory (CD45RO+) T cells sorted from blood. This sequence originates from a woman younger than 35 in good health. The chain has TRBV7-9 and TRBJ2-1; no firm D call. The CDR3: CASSPRQVNNEQFF. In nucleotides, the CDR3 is TGTGCCAGCAGCCCAAGACAAGTGAACAATGAGCAGTTCTTC.